These 10 T cell receptor beta chains originate from one sample sequenced in a study of cytomegalovirus exposure and HLA in healthy donors. Primers for the PCR totalled 60 Vbeta and 13 Jbeta. Sequencing was performed with immunoSEQ multiplex PCR; in TCRdb, only in-frame clones are kept and a portion is missing. The sample comprises roughly 100,000 clones, almost 70% of which are singletons, and approximately 3% rests with the top ten. The sequenced sample consisted of PBMCs. These receptors were taken from a man aged 25-40 years in good health and CMV-seronegative.

The chain is built from TRBV7-8 and TRBJ1-5; TRBD1 matches at 10 bases. The V segment lost 5 bases and the J segment 7 bases; nucleotides outside the gene matches: 8. The CDR3 runs to 15 residues. Germline values: CDR1 SGHVS, CDR2 FQNEAQ. CDR3 sequence (DNA): TGTGCCAGCAGCCAGACAGGGGGCGTCGGGCAGCCCCAGCATTTT. Its translation: CASSQTGGVGQPQHF. Full variable domain (rest looked up from reference TRBV7-8 and TRBJ1-5): GAGVSQSPRYKVAKRGQDVALRCDPISGHVSLFWYQQALGQGPEFLTYFQNEAQLDKSGLPSDRFFAERPEGSVSTLKIQRTQQEDSAVYLCASSQTGGVGQPQHFGDGTRLSIL.

The rearrangement links TRBV15 to TRBJ2-1, with 7 bases identical to TRBD2. The length of the CDR3 is 16 residues. The germline V gene encodes CDR1 LNHNV and CDR2 YYDKDF (reference sequence). Trimming removed 0 bases from V and 6 bases from J; junction bases left unmatched: 8. CDR3 coding DNA: TGTGCCACCAGCAGAGATCGGGAGGACGCAACCAATGAGCAGTTCTTC. Translated: CATSRDREDATNEQFF.

The chain combines TRBV11-2 with TRBJ2-5; a possible D gene is TRBD1 (5 bases). Germline V gene sequence: CDR1 SGHAT, CDR2 FQNNGV. CDR3 length equals 13 residues. Trimming cost V 4 bases and J 1 base, with 7 bases left between them. CDR3 loop: CASSSGIQETQYF. CDR3 coding DNA: TGTGCCAGCAGCTCAGGGATCCAAGAGACCCAGTACTTC.

The chain uses TRBV18 and TRBJ1-5, with a tentative D call TRBD1 (5 bases). The CDR3 length is 12 residues. The germline V and J ends were trimmed by 6 bases and 7 bases, with 10 bases remaining between them. Germline CDR1 is KGHSH and CDR2 is LQKENI. The CDR3 loop reads CASSQGFQPQHF. The CDR3 nucleotides are TGTGCCAGCTCGCAGGGTTTCCAGCCCCAGCATTTT. Based on the CDR3 plus reference TRBV18 and TRBJ1-5, the full variable domain is NAGVMQNPRHLVRRRGQEARLRCSPMKGHSHVYWYRQLPEEGLKFMVYLQKENIIDESGMPKERFSAEFPKEGPSILRIQQVVRGDSAAYFCASSQGFQPQHFGDGTRLSIL.

The sample holds a few counts of this clone. This chain links TRBV28 with TRBJ2-4; 10 bases are shared with TRBD2. Germline CDR1 MDHEN, CDR2 SYDVKM. This CDR3 is 16 amino acids long. The J segment lost 2 bases and the V segment lost 7 bases, leaving 8 bases of the junction unmatched. The CDR3, as DNA: TGTGCCAGCAAGAGCGGGAGGGCCGCAACCAAAAACATTCAGTACTTC. The encoded protein is CASKSGRAATKNIQYF.

The rearrangement links TRBV7-2 to TRBJ1-5; a weak D match, TRBD1 (5 bases). V dropped 1 base and J dropped 8 bases, with 12 bases sitting between them. The CDR3 is 14 residues long. CDR1 is SGHTA and CDR2 is FQGNSA in the germline V gene. In DNA, the CDR3 is TGTGCCAGCAGCTTAGAGGCAGGGTTGGAGCCCCAGCATTTT. Translating gives CASSLEAGLEPQHF. Full variable domain (rest looked up from reference TRBV7-2 and TRBJ1-5): GAGVSQSPSNKVTEKGKDVELRCDPISGHTALYWYRQSLGQGLEFLIYFQGNSAPDKSGLPSDRFSAERTGGSVSTLTIQRTQQEDSAVYLCASSLEAGLEPQHFGDGTRLSIL.

The chain uses TRBV9 and TRBJ1-3; D uncertain. Germline CDR1 reads SGDLS; CDR2 reads YYNGEE. Trimming shortened V by 2 bases and J by 1 base, and 13 bases separated the two germline ends. The CDR3 has 16 residues. The CDR3: CASSVSPAQSGNTIYF. The CDR3 nucleotides are TGTGCCAGCAGCGTCTCCCCAGCGCAGTCTGGAAACACCATATATTTT. Full variable domain (outside the CDR3, taken from reference TRBV9 and TRBJ1-3): DSGVTQTPKHLITATGQRVTLRCSPRSGDLSVYWYQQSLDQGLQFLIQYYNGEERAKGNILERFSAQQFPDLHSELNLSSLELGDSALYFCASSVSPAQSGNTIYFGEGSWLTVV.

With respect to this clone: Other DNA variants within this sample encode the same CDR3. The chain joins TRBV5-6 to TRBJ2-1; D is ambiguous. Germline CDR1 is SGHDT and CDR2 is YYEEEE. The CDR3 extends over 14 amino acids. With 4 bases removed from V and 0 bases from J, the gap between germline ends came to 8 bases. CDR3 region: CASSRGRSYNEQFF. The CDR3 nucleotides are TGTGCCAGCAGCCGCGGTCGCTCCTACAATGAGCAGTTCTTC.

The chain joins TRBV5-1 to TRBJ2-7, with D maybe TRBD1 (5 bases). Per the germline V gene, CDR1 is SGHRS and CDR2 is YFSETQ. The length of the CDR3 is 13 residues. V dropped 8 bases and J dropped 3 bases, with 15 bases sitting between them. The CDR3 DNA is TGCGCCAGAGATCTGACAGATTTCTACGAGCAGTACTTC. It is translated as CARDLTDFYEQYF.

This chain links TRBV4-2 with TRBJ2-1, with 8 bases aligning to TRBD2. Per the germline V gene, CDR1 is LGHNA and CDR2 is YNFKEQ. The CDR3 spans 16 residues. The trim removed 1 base at V and 7 bases at J, leaving 9 bases unmatched. CDR3 in DNA: TGTGCCAGCAGCCAAGTAACAGCGGGAGTTGAAAATGAGCAGTTCTTC. Amino acids: CASSQVTAGVENEQFF.